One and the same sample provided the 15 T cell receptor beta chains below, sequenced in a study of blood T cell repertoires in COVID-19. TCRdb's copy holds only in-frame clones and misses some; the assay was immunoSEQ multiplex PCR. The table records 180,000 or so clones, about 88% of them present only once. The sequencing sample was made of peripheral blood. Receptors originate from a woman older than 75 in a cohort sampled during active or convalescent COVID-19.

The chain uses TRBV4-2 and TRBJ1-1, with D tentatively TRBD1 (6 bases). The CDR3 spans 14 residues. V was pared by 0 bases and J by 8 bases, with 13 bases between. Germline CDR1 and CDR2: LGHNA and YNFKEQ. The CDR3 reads CASSQEERGTEAFF. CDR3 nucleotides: TGTGCCAGCAGCCAAGAAGAGAGGGGGACAGAAGCTTTCTTT.

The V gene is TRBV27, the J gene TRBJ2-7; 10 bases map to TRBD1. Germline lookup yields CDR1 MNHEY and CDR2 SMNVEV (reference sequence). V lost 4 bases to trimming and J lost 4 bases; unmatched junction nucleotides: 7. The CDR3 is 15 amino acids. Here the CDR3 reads CASSSRTGGGYEQYF. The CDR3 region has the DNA TGTGCCAGCAGTTCCAGGACAGGGGGGGGATACGAGCAGTACTTC.

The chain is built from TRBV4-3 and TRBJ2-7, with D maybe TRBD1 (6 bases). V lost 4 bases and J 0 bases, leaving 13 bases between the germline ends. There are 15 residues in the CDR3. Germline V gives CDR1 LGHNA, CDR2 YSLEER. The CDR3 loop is CASSRSLDSSYEQYF. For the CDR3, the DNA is TGCGCCAGCAGCCGCAGCCTGGACAGCTCCTACGAGCAGTACTTC.

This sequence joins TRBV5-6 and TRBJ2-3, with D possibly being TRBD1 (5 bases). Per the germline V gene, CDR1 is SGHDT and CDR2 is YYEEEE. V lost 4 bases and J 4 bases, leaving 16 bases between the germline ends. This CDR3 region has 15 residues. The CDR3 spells CASSLQAPRSDTQYF. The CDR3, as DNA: TGTGCCAGCAGCCTACAGGCGCCTAGATCAGATACGCAGTATTTT.

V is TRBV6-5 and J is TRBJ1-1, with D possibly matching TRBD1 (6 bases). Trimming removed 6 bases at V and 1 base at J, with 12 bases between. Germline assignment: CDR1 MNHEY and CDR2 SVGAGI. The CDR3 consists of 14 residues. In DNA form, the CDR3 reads TGTGCCAGCAGCTCTCTGGGGGCGAACACTGAAGCTTTCTTT. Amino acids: CASSSLGANTEAFF.

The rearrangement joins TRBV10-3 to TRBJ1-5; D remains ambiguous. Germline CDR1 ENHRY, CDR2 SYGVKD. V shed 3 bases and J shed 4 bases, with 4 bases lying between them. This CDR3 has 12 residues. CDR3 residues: CAISDSNQPQHF. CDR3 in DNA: TGTGCCATCAGTGATTCTAATCAGCCCCAGCATTTT.

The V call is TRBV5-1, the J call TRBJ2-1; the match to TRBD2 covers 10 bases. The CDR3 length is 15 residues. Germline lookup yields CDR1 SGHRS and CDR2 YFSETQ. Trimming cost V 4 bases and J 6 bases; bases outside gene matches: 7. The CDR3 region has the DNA TGCGCCAGCAGCCTCCTAGCGGGGGCGGGCAATGAGCAGTTCTTC. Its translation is CASSLLAGAGNEQFF.

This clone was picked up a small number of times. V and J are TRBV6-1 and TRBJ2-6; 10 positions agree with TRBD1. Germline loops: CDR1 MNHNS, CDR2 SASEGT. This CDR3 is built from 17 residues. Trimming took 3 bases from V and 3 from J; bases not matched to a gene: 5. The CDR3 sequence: CASSDGTGEFGANVLTF. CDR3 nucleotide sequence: TGTGCCAGCAGTGACGGGACAGGGGAGTTTGGGGCCAACGTCCTGACTTTC.

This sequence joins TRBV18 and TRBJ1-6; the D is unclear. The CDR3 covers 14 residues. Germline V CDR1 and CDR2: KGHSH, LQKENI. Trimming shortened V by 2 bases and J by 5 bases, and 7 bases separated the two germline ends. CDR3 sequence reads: CASSPGQNNSPLHF. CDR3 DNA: TGTGCCAGCTCACCAGGGCAGAATAATTCACCCCTCCACTTT.

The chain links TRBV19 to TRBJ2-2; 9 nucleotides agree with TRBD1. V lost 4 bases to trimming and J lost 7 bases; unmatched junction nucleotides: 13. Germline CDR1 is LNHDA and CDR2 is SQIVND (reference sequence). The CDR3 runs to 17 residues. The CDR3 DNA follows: TGTGCCAGTAGTACCCCCTTCTACAGGGGGCAGGGCGGGGAGCTGTTTTTT. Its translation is CASSTPFYRGQGGELFF.

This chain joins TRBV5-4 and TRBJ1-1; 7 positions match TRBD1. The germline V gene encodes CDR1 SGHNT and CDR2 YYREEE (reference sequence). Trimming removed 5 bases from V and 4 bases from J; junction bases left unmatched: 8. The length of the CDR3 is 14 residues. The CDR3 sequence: CASRPQGEGTEAFF. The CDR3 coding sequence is TGTGCCAGCAGACCCCAGGGGGAAGGCACTGAAGCTTTCTTT.

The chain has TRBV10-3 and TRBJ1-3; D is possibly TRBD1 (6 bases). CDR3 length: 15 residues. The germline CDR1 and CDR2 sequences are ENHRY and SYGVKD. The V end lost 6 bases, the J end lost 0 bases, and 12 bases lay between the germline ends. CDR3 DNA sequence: TGTGCCATCAGAACCGGGACACGCTCTGGAAACACCATATATTTT. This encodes CAIRTGTRSGNTIYF.

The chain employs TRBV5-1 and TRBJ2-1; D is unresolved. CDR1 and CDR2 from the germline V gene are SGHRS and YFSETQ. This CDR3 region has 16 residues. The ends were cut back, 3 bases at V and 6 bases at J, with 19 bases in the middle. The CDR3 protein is CASSSSGPARVNEQFF. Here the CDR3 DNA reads TGCGCCAGCAGCTCGTCAGGCCCCGCGCGAGTCAATGAGCAGTTCTTC.

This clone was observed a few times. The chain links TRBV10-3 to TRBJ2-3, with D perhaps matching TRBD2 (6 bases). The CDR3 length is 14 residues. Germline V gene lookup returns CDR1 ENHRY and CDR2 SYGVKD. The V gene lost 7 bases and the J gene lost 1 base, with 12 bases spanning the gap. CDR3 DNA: TGTGCCATCACCCAGTCGGGGGGCACAGATACGCAGTATTTT. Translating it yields CAITQSGGTDTQYF.

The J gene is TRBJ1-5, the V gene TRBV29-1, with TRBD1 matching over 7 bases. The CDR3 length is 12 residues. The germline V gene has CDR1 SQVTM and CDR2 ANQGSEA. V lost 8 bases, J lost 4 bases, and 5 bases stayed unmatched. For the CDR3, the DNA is TGCAGCTTGGGCAGGGGGAATCAGCCCCAGCATTTT. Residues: CSLGRGNQPQHF.